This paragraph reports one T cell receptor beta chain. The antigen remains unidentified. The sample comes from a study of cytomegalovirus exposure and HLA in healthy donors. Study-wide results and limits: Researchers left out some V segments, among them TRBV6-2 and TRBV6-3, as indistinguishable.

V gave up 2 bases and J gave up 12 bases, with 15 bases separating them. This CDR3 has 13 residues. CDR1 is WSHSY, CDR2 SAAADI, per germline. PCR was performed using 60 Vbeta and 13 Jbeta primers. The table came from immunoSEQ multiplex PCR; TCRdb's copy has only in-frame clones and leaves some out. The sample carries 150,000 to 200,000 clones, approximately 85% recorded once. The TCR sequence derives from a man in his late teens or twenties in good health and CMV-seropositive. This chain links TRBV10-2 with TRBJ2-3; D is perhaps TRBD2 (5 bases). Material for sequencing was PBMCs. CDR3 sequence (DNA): TGCGCCAGCAGTGAGGATACTAGTCGCACCCAGTATTTT. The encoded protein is CASSEDTSRTQYF.